This T cell receptor (beta chain) is from a study of blood T cell repertoires in COVID-19 (dated by TCRdb to the early 2020s). Broadly, across the study: The collaborator samples originated in the United States, Italy and Spain and spanned the acute and convalescent phases of COVID-19. Subjects who had been exposed to COVID-19, were actively infected with it, or had recovered from it provided the deeply sampled blood TCRbeta repertoires that made up the dataset. The prospective study material was composed of cDNA or gDNA derived from T cells, B-cell-depleted T cells, or PBMCs. The repertoires were released in a freely available public database intended as a resource for research on the immune response to SARS-CoV-2. Where HLA class I and class II types were available, the types were taken from metadata supplied by the sample provider, not from assay-based typing. Samples came from the ongoing ImmuneRACE study (first 160 participants) plus 1,254 subjects from 6 global collaborators. The sample metadata nearly always contained a de-identified subject ID, COVID-19 status, age in years and sex. Paper-wide results and their limitations: Clinical and demographic metadata were provided uncurated, with the amount varying by source and participant.

TCRbeta CDR3 regions were amplified from genomic DNA by means of the immunoSEQ Assay, a bias-controlled multiplex PCR. As for how the authors treated the data: The number of nucleated cells in each sample was estimated from the amplification of reference gene primers within the assay. To quantify the absolute abundance of each unique TCRbeta CDR3 rearrangement, sequence reads were collapsed and filtered. For each sample, productive Simpson clonality was calculated as the square root of Simpson's diversity index over productive rearrangements. Held by TCRdb, this immuneACCESS table contains in-frame sequences only and omits some clones. Under half of the omission traces to an unresolved V gene where checked; the cause of the rest is unknown. V, J and clone size reflect that table, while D and trimming were determined from the DNA. The sample has 300,000 to 400,000 clones on record, 88% of them singletons. More than 0.85% of the sample lies in the top ten.

A distance of 5 bases separates the germline ends of V and J, which lose 3 bases and 2 bases respectively. The germline V gene encodes CDR1 LNHDA and CDR2 SQIVND (reference sequence). Including the terminal cysteine and phenylalanine, the CDR3 comprises 13 residues. The sequence is cut down to CDR3 DNA, 39 bases in frame from base 1. In regard to this clone: No antigen is known for it. Per-nucleotide qualities are absent, and no much larger clonotype sits a single base away.

Enrolling through a virtual design, the prospective study's participants ranged in age from roughly 18 to 90 years and lived across 20 to 25 United States geographic areas. To assign participants to cohorts, the prospective study relied on clinical history that participants themselves reported in a screening survey and a study questionnaire. In the prospective study, mobile phlebotomists collected whole blood, serum and a nasopharyngeal or oropharyngeal swab from each participant. Additional blood draws and questionnaires over an approximately two-month period could optionally be provided by prospective study participants. Blood samples from the prospective study were shipped frozen or at room temperature prior to DNA extraction.

This sequence uses TRBV19 and TRBJ1-3; the D gene identity is not certain. The specimen sequenced was PBMCs or T cells enriched from blood (not recorded which). The clonotype comes from a woman aged 25-40 years with acute COVID-19. The CDR3 has the sequence CASSMATGNTIYF. The nucleotides read TGTGCCAGTAGTATGGCAACTGGAAACACCATATATTTT. Beyond the CDR3, the reference TRBV19 and TRBJ1-3 genes provide the residues; the full variable domain reads: DGGITQSPKYLFRKEGQNVTLSCEQNLNHDAMYWYRQDPGQGLRLIYYSQIVNDFQKGDIAEGYSVSREKKESFPLTVTSAQKNPTAFYLCASSMATGNTIYFGEGSWLTVV.